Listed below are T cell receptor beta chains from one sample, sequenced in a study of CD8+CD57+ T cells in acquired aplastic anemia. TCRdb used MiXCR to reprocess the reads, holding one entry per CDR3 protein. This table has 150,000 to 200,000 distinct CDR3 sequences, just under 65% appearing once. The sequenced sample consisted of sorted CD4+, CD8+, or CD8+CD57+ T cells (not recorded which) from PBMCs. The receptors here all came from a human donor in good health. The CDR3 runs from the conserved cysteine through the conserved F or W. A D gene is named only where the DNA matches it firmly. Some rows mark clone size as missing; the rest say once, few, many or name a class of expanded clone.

cdr3_aa: CAETPGGLTEAFF; cdr3_nt: TGTGCCGAAACTCCCGGGGGCCTCACTGAAGCTTTCTTT; d_call: .; v_call: TRBV7-9; j_call: TRBJ1-1; clone_size: .
cdr3_aa: CSVAHSSGNTIYF; cdr3_nt: TGCAGCGTTGCGCACAGCTCTGGAAACACCATATATTTT; d_call: .; v_call: TRBV29-1; j_call: TRBJ1-3; clone_size: .
cdr3_aa: CASSPPMGSLNTEAFF; cdr3_nt: TGTGCCAGCTCACCACCGATGGGCAGCTTGAACACTGAAGCTTTCTTT; d_call: .; v_call: TRBV25-1; j_call: TRBJ1-1; clone_size: .
cdr3_aa: CASSLVARGREDTDTQYF; cdr3_nt: TGTGCCAGCAGCTTAGTAGCGCGAGGGAGGGAGGACACAGATACGCAGTATTTT; d_call: TRBD2; v_call: TRBV11-1; j_call: TRBJ2-3; clone_size: .
cdr3_aa: CSARQTSGPYEQYF; cdr3_nt: TGCAGTGCTAGACAAACTAGCGGGCCTTACGAGCAGTACTTC; d_call: TRBD2; v_call: TRBV20-1; j_call: TRBJ2-7; clone_size: .
cdr3_aa: CATSRGTGAAEQYF; cdr3_nt: TGTGCCACCAGCAGGGGGACAGGGGCAGCCGAGCAGTACTTC; d_call: TRBD1; v_call: TRBV15; j_call: TRBJ2-7; clone_size: once
cdr3_aa: CASSASLFSTQYF; cdr3_nt: TGTGCCAGCAGCGCCTCCTTGTTTAGTACGCAGTATTTT; d_call: .; v_call: TRBV9; j_call: TRBJ2-3; clone_size: .
cdr3_aa: CASSLGISLTDTQYF; cdr3_nt: TGTGCCAGCAGCTTAGGGATCAGTCTCACAGATACGCAGTATTTT; d_call: .; v_call: TRBV11-2; j_call: TRBJ2-3; clone_size: many
cdr3_aa: CASRGASYEQYF; cdr3_nt: TGTGCCAGCAGGGGAGCCTCCTACGAGCAGTACTTC; d_call: .; v_call: TRBV7-2; j_call: TRBJ2-7; clone_size: .
cdr3_aa: CASSYSRGPPLHF; cdr3_nt: TGTGCCAGCAGTTACTCAAGGGGTCCACCCCTCCACTTT; d_call: .; v_call: TRBV6-5; j_call: TRBJ1-6; clone_size: many
cdr3_aa: CASSSVYDGMNTEAFF; cdr3_nt: TGTGCCAGCAGCTCAGTGTACGACGGGATGAACACTGAAGCTTTCTTT; d_call: .; v_call: TRBV7-6; j_call: TRBJ1-1; clone_size: once
cdr3_aa: CASSDGQGAGNTIYF; cdr3_nt: TGTGCCAGCAGCGATGGACAGGGGGCAGGAAACACCATATATTTT; d_call: TRBD1; v_call: TRBV7-2; j_call: TRBJ1-3; clone_size: few
cdr3_aa: CASSLPGQGEQPQHF; cdr3_nt: TGTGCCAGCAGTTTACCGGGACAGGGTGAACAGCCCCAGCATTTT; d_call: TRBD1; v_call: TRBV6-6; j_call: TRBJ1-5; clone_size: .
cdr3_aa: CASSDRTLYNEQFF; cdr3_nt: TGTGCCAGTAGCGACAGGACCCTCTACAATGAGCAGTTCTTC; d_call: .; v_call: TRBV19; j_call: TRBJ2-1; clone_size: .
cdr3_aa: CSVRTGALDTQYF; cdr3_nt: TGCAGTGTTCGGACAGGGGCTTTGGATACGCAGTATTTT; d_call: TRBD1; v_call: TRBV20-1; j_call: TRBJ2-3; clone_size: .
cdr3_aa: CASSSTVEETQYF; cdr3_nt: TGTGCCAGCAGCTCTACAGTCGAAGAGACCCAGTACTTC; d_call: .; v_call: TRBV11-3; j_call: TRBJ2-5; clone_size: .
cdr3_aa: CATSRGRGQGYEQYF; cdr3_nt: TGTGCCACCAGCAGAGGTAGGGGACAGGGCTACGAGCAGTACTTC; d_call: TRBD1; v_call: TRBV15; j_call: TRBJ2-7; clone_size: once
cdr3_aa: CASSHIFPPTGNTGELFF; cdr3_nt: TGTGCCAGTAGTCATATTTTCCCCCCCACAGGGAACACCGGGGAGCTGTTTTTT; d_call: .; v_call: TRBV19; j_call: TRBJ2-2; clone_size: many
cdr3_aa: CSARVASGGRDEQFF; cdr3_nt: TGCAGTGCTAGGGTCGCTAGCGGGGGGCGAGATGAGCAGTTCTTC; d_call: TRBD2; v_call: TRBV20-1; j_call: TRBJ2-1; clone_size: .
cdr3_aa: CATRPSTDSSETQYF; cdr3_nt: TGTGCCACCAGACCCTCCACGGACAGTTCCGAGACCCAGTACTTC; d_call: .; v_call: TRBV28; j_call: TRBJ2-5; clone_size: many
cdr3_aa: CSAAAGSKEGF; cdr3_nt: TGCAGTGCTGCAGCCGGGTCCAAAGAAGGTTTT; d_call: .; v_call: TRBV20-1; j_call: TRBJ1-4; clone_size: few
cdr3_aa: CASRVQGGREKLFF; cdr3_nt: TGTGCCAGTAGAGTACAGGGTGGGCGAGAAAAACTGTTTTTT; d_call: .; v_call: TRBV19; j_call: TRBJ1-4; clone_size: .
cdr3_aa: CSVQGTVLTYNEQFF; cdr3_nt: TGCAGCGTCCAAGGGACAGTGCTGACCTACAATGAGCAGTTCTTC; d_call: TRBD1; v_call: TRBV29-1; j_call: TRBJ2-1; clone_size: .
cdr3_aa: CASSSGADYGYTF; cdr3_nt: TGCGCCAGCAGCTCCGGGGCGGACTATGGCTACACCTTC; d_call: .; v_call: TRBV5-1; j_call: TRBJ1-2; clone_size: once
cdr3_aa: CSVVGEALVYNEQFF; cdr3_nt: TGCAGCGTTGTGGGGGAGGCCTTAGTTTACAATGAGCAGTTCTTC; d_call: .; v_call: TRBV29-1; j_call: TRBJ2-1; clone_size: .
cdr3_aa: CASSQNIRGTEAFF; cdr3_nt: TGCGCCAGCAGCCAGAATATCAGGGGCACTGAAGCTTTCTTT; d_call: .; v_call: TRBV4-1; j_call: TRBJ1-1; clone_size: .
cdr3_aa: CATSPQTEKLFF; cdr3_nt: TGTGCCACCAGCCCCCAGACAGAAAAACTGTTTTTT; d_call: .; v_call: TRBV15; j_call: TRBJ1-4; clone_size: .
cdr3_aa: CASSLGGQPEAFF; cdr3_nt: TGCGCCAGCAGCTTGGGGGGACAGCCTGAAGCTTTCTTT; d_call: TRBD1; v_call: TRBV5-1; j_call: TRBJ1-1; clone_size: .
cdr3_aa: CASSLRQGLETQYF; cdr3_nt: TGTGCCAGCAGCCTGAGACAGGGGCTAGAGACCCAGTACTTC; d_call: TRBD1; v_call: TRBV7-8; j_call: TRBJ2-5; clone_size: .
cdr3_aa: CASSPNGGYEQYF; cdr3_nt: TGTGCCAGCAGCCCCAACGGGGGCTACGAGCAGTACTTC; d_call: .; v_call: TRBV7-9; j_call: TRBJ2-7; clone_size: .
cdr3_aa: CSVTGTANTGELFF; cdr3_nt: TGCAGCGTTACCGGGACAGCGAACACCGGGGAGCTGTTTTTT; d_call: TRBD1; v_call: TRBV29-1; j_call: TRBJ2-2; clone_size: .
cdr3_aa: CASSGGRTGSSGANVLTF; cdr3_nt: TGTGCCAGTAGTGGGGGACGGACAGGCAGCTCTGGGGCCAACGTCCTGACTTTC; d_call: TRBD1; v_call: TRBV19; j_call: TRBJ2-6; clone_size: .
cdr3_aa: CATSGVRGSNQPQHF; cdr3_nt: TGTGCCACCAGCGGAGTGAGGGGTAGCAATCAGCCCCAGCATTTT; d_call: .; v_call: TRBV15; j_call: TRBJ1-5; clone_size: .
cdr3_aa: CASSFGTLYNEQFF; cdr3_nt: TGTGCCAGCAGCTTCGGGACGTTATACAATGAGCAGTTCTTC; d_call: .; v_call: TRBV11-2; j_call: TRBJ2-1; clone_size: few
cdr3_aa: CASSQGTSGASSYNEQFF; cdr3_nt: TGCGCCAGCAGCCAAGGGACTAGCGGGGCGAGCTCCTACAATGAGCAGTTCTTC; d_call: TRBD2; v_call: TRBV4-3; j_call: TRBJ2-1; clone_size: few
cdr3_aa: CASSPTSGSRYEQFF; cdr3_nt: TGCGCCAGCAGCCCAACTAGCGGGAGCAGATATGAGCAGTTCTTC; d_call: TRBD2; v_call: TRBV5-1; j_call: TRBJ2-1; clone_size: few
cdr3_aa: CASSVDSQGAYGNTIYF; cdr3_nt: TGTGCCAGCAGCGTAGATTCACAGGGGGCGTATGGAAACACCATATATTTT; d_call: TRBD1; v_call: TRBV9; j_call: TRBJ1-3; clone_size: .
cdr3_aa: CASSFNQGEQFF; cdr3_nt: TGTGCCAGCAGCTTCAACCAGGGTGAGCAGTTCTTC; d_call: .; v_call: TRBV7-3; j_call: TRBJ2-1; clone_size: .
cdr3_aa: CASSSDSSYEQYF; cdr3_nt: TGTGCCAGCAGCTCCGACAGCTCCTACGAGCAGTACTTC; d_call: .; v_call: TRBV28; j_call: TRBJ2-7; clone_size: many
cdr3_aa: CASSLDSPPFGELFF; cdr3_nt: TGTGCCAGCAGTTTGGACTCCCCACCGTTCGGGGAGCTGTTTTTT; d_call: .; v_call: TRBV7-9; j_call: TRBJ2-2; clone_size: medium-sized
cdr3_aa: CASSFPGQGDNEQFF; cdr3_nt: TGTGCCAGCAGCTTTCCGGGACAGGGTGACAATGAGCAGTTCTTC; d_call: TRBD1; v_call: TRBV7-3; j_call: TRBJ2-1; clone_size: .
cdr3_aa: CSARDLTSSYEQYF; cdr3_nt: TGCAGTGCTCGTGACTTGACAAGCTCCTACGAGCAGTACTTC; d_call: .; v_call: TRBV20-1; j_call: TRBJ2-7; clone_size: many
cdr3_aa: CATSDSGTVDNEQFF; cdr3_nt: TGTGCCACCAGTGATTCGGGGACAGTGGACAATGAGCAGTTCTTC; d_call: TRBD1; v_call: TRBV24-1; j_call: TRBJ2-1; clone_size: .
cdr3_aa: CASSLLGENTEAFF; cdr3_nt: TGTGCCAGCAGCTTATTGGGGGAGAACACTGAAGCTTTCTTT; d_call: .; v_call: TRBV7-3; j_call: TRBJ1-1; clone_size: .
cdr3_aa: CASSVGRANSPLHF; cdr3_nt: TGTGCCAGCAGCGTAGGGAGGGCAAATTCACCCCTCCACTTT; d_call: .; v_call: TRBV9; j_call: TRBJ1-6; clone_size: .
cdr3_aa: CAISESVGGYDYTF; cdr3_nt: TGTGCCATCAGTGAGTCTGTTGGGGGCTATGACTACACCTTC; d_call: .; v_call: TRBV10-3; j_call: TRBJ1-2; clone_size: once
cdr3_aa: CAISETGNGGQFF; cdr3_nt: TGTGCCATCAGTGAGACTGGCAACGGGGGGCAGTTCTTC; d_call: .; v_call: TRBV10-3; j_call: TRBJ2-1; clone_size: .
cdr3_aa: CASSSTSLGSPLHF; cdr3_nt: TGTGCCAGCAGTTCCACCAGCCTCGGGTCACCCCTCCACTTT; d_call: .; v_call: TRBV7-9; j_call: TRBJ1-6; clone_size: .
cdr3_aa: CSVAGQGGNQPQHF; cdr3_nt: TGCAGCGTTGCGGGACAGGGAGGCAATCAGCCCCAGCATTTT; d_call: TRBD1; v_call: TRBV29-1; j_call: TRBJ1-5; clone_size: .
cdr3_aa: CASSDVAGQYF; cdr3_nt: TGTGCCAGCAGTGATGTCGCCGGGCAGTACTTC; d_call: .; v_call: TRBV6-1; j_call: TRBJ2-7; clone_size: many
cdr3_aa: CACSLSKQGPANYGYTF; cdr3_nt: TGTGCCTGCAGTTTATCGAAACAGGGTCCTGCTAACTATGGCTACACCTTC; d_call: .; v_call: TRBV27; j_call: TRBJ1-2; clone_size: .
cdr3_aa: CASGIIDRGYEQYF; cdr3_nt: TGTGCCAGCGGAATTATAGACAGGGGGTACGAGCAGTACTTC; d_call: TRBD1; v_call: TRBV2; j_call: TRBJ2-7; clone_size: .
cdr3_aa: CASSQAGTQYF; cdr3_nt: TGTGCCAGCAGCCAAGCAGGGACCCAGTACTTC; d_call: .; v_call: TRBV14; j_call: TRBJ2-5; clone_size: .